This note documents a single TCR beta chain sequence. This specimen comes from a study of blood T cell repertoires in COVID-19. Whole-study context: Acute-phase and convalescent COVID-19 samples originated in the United States, Italy and Spain. T cells, B-cell-depleted T cells, or PBMCs supplied cDNA or gDNA.

Trimming left V 5 bases short and J 2 bases short, with 19 bases between. The germline V gene has CDR1 SGHTA and CDR2 FQGNSA. The CDR3 covers 16 residues. Authors' methods: Estimation of nucleated cell counts was performed using reference gene primer amplification. The method was immunoSEQ multiplex PCR; TCRdb's version includes in-frame clones alone and lacks a portion of them. That table furnishes V, J and clone size, whereas the DNA furnished D and trimming. The repertoire has around 290,000 clones, around 87% of them found once; the top ten carry approximately 7.8%. The sequence was obtained from a woman aged 50 to 60 who had recovered from COVID-19. The chain links TRBV7-2 to TRBJ2-7; D possibly corresponds to TRBD1 (7 bases). Sequencing was carried out using peripheral blood. CDR3 DNA: TGTGCCAGCAGCCTCGTATCTCCAGGGGGGCCCTACGAGCAGTACTTC. Its translation: CASSLVSPGGPYEQYF.